This passage covers 22 T cell receptor beta chains from one sample sequenced in a study of blood T cell repertoires in COVID-19 (dated by TCRdb to 2018 to 2020). Library method: the immunoSEQ multiplex PCR assay. TCRdb mirrors the immuneACCESS table, restricted to in-frame sequences. Some clones are absent from its copies; in checked studies, under half trace to an unresolved V gene, and the reason for the others is unknown. Here the sample has 65,000 to 70,000 clones; nearly 80% occur a single time. Roughly 6% of the sample comes from the top ten. Input material: peripheral blood. These receptor sequences come from an older woman with acute or convalescent COVID-19.

The rearrangement joins TRBV5-1 to TRBJ2-6; maybe TRBD1 (6 bases). The V and J ends lost 4 bases and 0 bases respectively, with 14 bases between them. The germline V gene encodes CDR1 SGHRS and CDR2 YFSETQ. The CDR3 sequence is 17 residues long. This CDR3 is CASSPRGGSSGANVLTF. The DNA of the CDR3 is TGCGCCAGCAGCCCGCGAGGGGGTAGCTCTGGGGCCAACGTCCTGACTTTC.

This chain uses TRBV7-9 with TRBJ2-7; D perhaps matches TRBD1 (5 bases). Germline loops: CDR1 SEHNR, CDR2 FQNEAQ (reference sequence). V lost 4 bases to trimming and J lost 5 bases, with 18 bases between them. There are 15 residues in the CDR3. As DNA, the CDR3 is TGTGCCAGCAGCTCCCGCTTGGGGCCTGGGGACGAGCAGTACTTC. This codes for CASSSRLGPGDEQYF.

V and J are TRBV18 and TRBJ2-3; 7 bases align to TRBD2. The V and J ends lost 0 bases and 3 bases, in that order; junction bases with no gene match: 9. Germline lookup yields CDR1 KGHSH and CDR2 LQKENI. The CDR3 covers 17 residues. Written as DNA, the CDR3 is TGTGCCAGCTCACCACCGCGGCTAGCGGTGTCGACAGATACGCAGTATTTT. Its protein product is CASSPPRLAVSTDTQYF.

This clone was seen just once. The chain couples TRBV7-9 to TRBJ1-1, with 9 bases aligning to TRBD1. Germline CDR1 is SEHNR and CDR2 is FQNEAQ (reference sequence). Trimming at V came to 7 bases and at J to 6 bases, leaving 9 bases not matched to a gene. The CDR3 has 14 residues. The CDR3 bases are TGTGCCAGCACCTTGAAGACAGGGGGGCCTGAAGCTTTCTTT. Its protein is CASTLKTGGPEAFF.

CDR3 sequence: CASSLSRGEKLFF. CDR3 nucleotide sequence: TGTGCCAGCAGCTTAAGCAGGGGCGAAAAACTGTTTTTT. The rearrangement uses TRBV7-3 and TRBJ1-4; maybe TRBD1 (6 bases). CDR1 is SGHTA, CDR2 FQGTGA, per germline. The CDR3 runs to 13 residues. The V and J ends lost 1 base and 8 bases respectively, with 8 bases between them.

Written as DNA, the CDR3 is TGTGCCAGCTCACTGGGACAGGGCGACAATCAGCCCCAGCATTTT. As protein: CASSLGQGDNQPQHF. The chain has TRBV18 and TRBJ1-5; 9 bases agree with TRBD1. This CDR3 region has 15 residues. The ends lost 4 bases at V and 3 bases at J; junction bases unmatched: 4. Germline V gene lookup returns CDR1 KGHSH and CDR2 LQKENI.

V gene TRBV4-3 combines with J gene TRBJ2-1, with D uncertain. The V end was cut by 0 bases, the J end by 5 bases, with 11 bases between. The germline gives CDR1 LGHNA, CDR2 YSLEER. There are 15 residues in the CDR3. The CDR3 spells CASSQDRSVDNEQFF. The CDR3 DNA reads TGCGCCAGCAGCCAAGATCGATCAGTCGACAATGAGCAGTTCTTC.

V usage is TRBV9 and J usage is TRBJ1-1; D remains unclear. The V end was cut by 2 bases, the J end by 6 bases, with 11 bases between. The germline V gene has CDR1 SGDLS and CDR2 YYNGEE. This CDR3 region has 13 residues. CDR3 sequence: CASSVGDLPEAFF. Written as DNA, the CDR3 is TGTGCCAGCAGCGTGGGCGATTTGCCTGAAGCTTTCTTT. Based on the CDR3 plus reference TRBV9 and TRBJ1-1, the full variable domain is DSGVTQTPKHLITATGQRVTLRCSPRSGDLSVYWYQQSLDQGLQFLIQYYNGEERAKGNILERFSAQQFPDLHSELNLSSLELGDSALYFCASSVGDLPEAFFGQGTRLTVV.

V usage is TRBV2 and J usage is TRBJ1-4, with D possibly matching TRBD1 (6 bases). V lost 2 bases and J lost 7, with 11 bases in between. Germline CDR1 reads SNHLY; CDR2 reads FYNNEI. The CDR3 has 14 residues. CDR3 DNA sequence: TGTGCCAGCAGTGAAATAGGGGGTGTTGAAAAACTGTTTTTT. It translates to CASSEIGGVEKLFF.

This clone was seen once. The chain is built from TRBV25-1 and TRBJ1-3, with D unresolved. Trimming took 8 bases from V and 4 from J, leaving 12 bases between them. The CDR3 loop spans 13 amino acids. CDR1 and CDR2 (germline): MGHDK, SYGVNS. In DNA, the CDR3 is TGTGCCAGCGAACTCCCCTTCGGAAACACCATATATTTT. This gives the protein CASELPFGNTIYF.

This chain uses TRBV2 with TRBJ2-1; 12 positions agree with TRBD2. This CDR3 is built from 16 residues. CDR1 SNHLY and CDR2 FYNNEI come from the germline V gene. V lost 5 bases, J lost 12 bases, and 14 bases stayed unmatched. This CDR3 reads CASSKDPGLAGSGQFF. CDR3 bases: TGTGCCAGCAGTAAAGACCCTGGACTAGCGGGGAGTGGGCAGTTCTTC.

The J gene is TRBJ1-1, the V gene TRBV15, with a weak D call TRBD1 (5 bases). The CDR3 consists of 15 residues. Per the germline V gene, CDR1 is LNHNV and CDR2 is YYDKDF (reference sequence). V shed 0 bases and J shed 6 bases, with 14 bases lying between them. CDR3 in amino acids: CATSRDIQVSAEAFF. DNA of the CDR3: TGTGCCACCAGCAGAGACATACAGGTGAGCGCTGAAGCTTTCTTT.

This chain joins TRBV12-3 or TRBV12-4 and TRBJ2-3; D perhaps matches TRBD1 (6 bases). There are 13 residues in the CDR3. Between the trimmed V and J ends, which lost 2 bases and 9 bases, there was a span of 12 bases. Here the CDR3 DNA reads TGTGCCAGCAGTTTAAAGGGGGTCGGGACGCAGTATTTT. Amino acids: CASSLKGVGTQYF.

This clone appeared a few times. The genes are TRBV2 and TRBJ1-5; D perhaps matches TRBD1 (6 bases). Germline assignment: CDR1 SNHLY and CDR2 FYNNEI. This CDR3 region has 16 residues. V was cut by 5 bases and J by 6 bases, with 20 bases left in between. The CDR3 nucleotides read TGTGCCAGCAGTCCCGGGGACAATCCGTATTTTCAGCCCCAGCATTTT. Translated: CASSPGDNPYFQPQHF.

This chain connects TRBV6-2 or TRBV6-3 to TRBJ1-2; TRBD1 is a possible D gene (5 bases). CDR1 MNHEY and CDR2 SVGEGT come from the germline V gene. V was pared by 0 bases and J by 0 bases, with 11 bases between. CDR3 length equals 16 residues. Here the CDR3 DNA reads TGTGCCAGCAGTTACTCGGGGGGTCAAGCTAACTATGGCTACACCTTC. Protein: CASSYSGGQANYGYTF.

The chain combines TRBV7-9 with TRBJ1-4, with 7 positions matching TRBD1. With V trimmed by 5 bases and J by 8 bases, 8 bases remained unmatched. This CDR3 region has 14 residues. Germline V gives CDR1 SEHNR, CDR2 FQNEAQ (reference sequence). The CDR3 region is CASSPDRAYEKLFF. The CDR3 bases are TGTGCCAGCAGCCCCGACAGGGCTTACGAAAAACTGTTTTTT.

The chain employs TRBV7-2 and TRBJ1-6, with 8 bases identical to TRBD1. V was clipped by 5 bases and J by 7 bases; unmatched bases: 1. CDR1 is SGHTA and CDR2 is FQGNSA in the germline V gene. This CDR3 is built from 13 residues. The CDR3 protein is CASSDRGNSPLHF. The CDR3, as DNA: TGTGCCAGCAGCGACAGGGGAAATTCACCCCTCCACTTT.

The rearrangement joins TRBV7-2 to TRBJ2-7; a possible D gene is TRBD1 (5 bases). V lost 5 bases and J lost 6, with 17 bases in between. CDR3 size: 14 residues. Germline lookup yields CDR1 SGHTA and CDR2 FQGNSA. The DNA for the CDR3 is TGTGCCAGCAGCCCCCGTTGGGGCGCCCTCGAGCAGTACTTC. Translated, it gives CASSPRWGALEQYF.

This clone was seen a single time. V usage is TRBV11-1 and J usage is TRBJ2-1; TRBD2 might be the D (6 bases). The V and J ends lost 1 base and 4 bases respectively, with 11 bases between them. The CDR3 has 15 residues. CDR1 is SGHAT, CDR2 FQDESV, per germline (reference sequence). CDR3 sequence (DNA): TGTGCCAGCAGCTTAGGGTCGCTAGCGTACAATGAGCAGTTCTTC. Amino acids: CASSLGSLAYNEQFF.

V gene TRBV4-1 combines with J gene TRBJ1-6; D uncertain. V was pared by 3 bases and J by 2 bases, with 8 bases between. Germline V gives CDR1 MGHRA, CDR2 YSYEKL. This CDR3 has 15 residues. CDR3: CASSHSGPYNSPLHF. The CDR3 DNA sequence: TGCGCCAGCAGCCACAGCGGACCCTATAATTCACCCCTCCACTTT.

This clone has a single count. The chain couples TRBV19 to TRBJ1-5; D is unclear. The CDR3 consists of 15 residues. The V gene's germline CDR1 is LNHDA and CDR2 SQIVND (reference sequence). V lost 10 bases and J lost 0, with 16 bases in between. The CDR3 loop is CATTWAGNSNQPQHF. The DNA for the CDR3 is TGTGCCACCACCTGGGCCGGGAATAGCAATCAGCCCCAGCATTTT.

This clone was recorded only once. The chain joins TRBV29-1 to TRBJ2-1; 11 positions agree with TRBD1. The J segment lost 7 bases and the V segment lost 7 bases, leaving 12 bases of the junction unmatched. Germline CDR1 is SQVTM and CDR2 is ANQGSEA. The CDR3 runs 15 residues. The CDR3 sequence: CSARRGDRGSNEQFF. Here the CDR3 DNA reads TGCAGCGCTAGACGCGGGGACAGGGGGTCTAATGAGCAGTTCTTC.